This T cell receptor beta chain was identified during a study of preoperative IRX-2 immunotherapy in early breast cancer. This sample's treatment: preoperative locoregional IRX-2 cytokine immunotherapy. Preoperative locoregional IRX-2 cytokine immunotherapy was tested in the phase Ib source study. Germline CDR1 reads SGHNT; CDR2 reads YENEEA. V trimming: 5 bases; J trimming: 3 bases; junction bases outside the gene matches: 5. CDR3 size: 16 residues. Sequencing used immunoSEQ multiplex PCR; TCRdb keeps in-frame clones, though not all of them. The sample has approximately 30,000 clones, 85% to 90% seen once.

Material: tumor tissue, obtained after IRX-2 immunotherapy. The TCR sequence derives from a human donor with breast cancer. The V call is TRBV11-3, the J call TRBJ2-2; 11 bases are shared with TRBD2. The CDR3 spells CASSPGLAADTGELFF. In nucleotides, the CDR3 is TGTGCCAGCAGCCCGGGACTAGCGGCTGACACCGGGGAGCTGTTTTTT.